This passage covers 31 T cell receptor beta chains from one sample sequenced in a study of blood T cell repertoires in COVID-19. Clones were sequenced by immunoSEQ multiplex PCR, and TCRdb holds only the in-frame ones, with some missing. The sample includes about 140,000 clones, 75% to 90% of them seen just once. The sample was peripheral blood. The receptor set was obtained from a man in his sixties with active or convalescent COVID-19.

The chain carries TRBV7-3 and TRBJ2-1; 10 bases are a match to TRBD2. The ends lost 4 bases at V and 6 bases at J; junction bases unmatched: 6. This CDR3 has 15 amino acids. Looked up from germline, CDR1 is SGHTA and CDR2 is FQGTGA. CDR3 nucleotide sequence: TGTGCCAGCAGCTCCCCTAGCGGGAGTCGCAATGAGCAGTTCTTC. It is translated as CASSSPSGSRNEQFF.

The CDR3 reads CSAETEFQGGGYTF. The CDR3 DNA sequence: TGCAGCGCTGAGACAGAATTCCAGGGCGGTGGCTACACCTTC. V gene TRBV29-1 combines with J gene TRBJ1-2; TRBD1 might be the D (5 bases). In germline, CDR1 is SQVTM, CDR2 ANQGSEA. The CDR3 runs to 14 residues. With 7 bases removed from V and 7 bases from J, the gap between germline ends came to 22 bases.

The CDR3 DNA reads as TGTGCCAGCAGTACTTTACAGGGGATGATTTTCTACGAGCAGTACTTC. Translation: CASSTLQGMIFYEQYF. The chain uses TRBV28 and TRBJ2-7; TRBD1 agrees at 7 bases. Germline V gives CDR1 MDHEN, CDR2 SYDVKM. The CDR3 is 16 amino acids. V dropped 5 bases and J dropped 3; count of bases not matched to a gene: 13.

V is TRBV5-1 and J is TRBJ1-1, with TRBD1 as a possible D gene (6 bases). Trimming took off 4 bases at V and 0 bases at J, with 13 bases between the two ends. Germline CDR1 is SGHRS and CDR2 is YFSETQ. This CDR3 spans 15 amino acids. CDR3 in amino acids: CASSPQTGMNTEAFF. The CDR3 coding sequence is TGCGCCAGCAGCCCTCAGACAGGTATGAACACTGAAGCTTTCTTT.

The chain couples TRBV19 to TRBJ1-2, with D possibly TRBD1 on 5 matching bases. CDR3 length: 13 amino acids. Germline lookup yields CDR1 LNHDA and CDR2 SQIVND (reference sequence). Trimming cost V 4 bases and J 3 bases, with 9 bases left between them. CDR3 DNA sequence: TGTGCCAGTAGTAAGTCGGGGGACTATGGCTACACCTTC. Translated: CASSKSGDYGYTF. Full variable domain (rest looked up from reference TRBV19 and TRBJ1-2): DGGITQSPKYLFRKEGQNVTLSCEQNLNHDAMYWYRQDPGQGLRLIYYSQIVNDFQKGDIAEGYSVSREKKESFPLTVTSAQKNPTAFYLCASSKSGDYGYTFGSGTRLTVV.

The chain combines TRBV4-1 with TRBJ2-1, with 7 bases identical to TRBD2. CDR1 and CDR2 (germline): MGHRA, YSYEKL. The CDR3 is made up of 16 amino acids. Trimming took 0 bases from V and 9 from J; bases not matched to a gene: 11. CDR3 sequence: CASSQDESAGDREQFF. The CDR3 nucleotides read TGCGCCAGCAGCCAAGATGAATCGGCGGGAGATCGTGAGCAGTTCTTC.

The V and J genes are TRBV30 and TRBJ1-6, with unresolved D. V lost 0 bases and J lost 7, with 19 bases in between. The CDR3 runs to 17 residues. Per germline, CDR1 GTSNPN and CDR2 SVGIG (reference sequence). CDR3 in amino acids: CAWSVKMGVLGNSPLHF. The CDR3 DNA is TGTGCCTGGAGTGTAAAGATGGGAGTTCTGGGGAATTCACCCCTCCACTTT. Filled out from reference TRBV30 and TRBJ1-6, the complete variable domain reads SQTIHQWPATLVQPVGSPLSLECTVEGTSNPNLYWYRQAAGRGLQLLFYSVGIGQISSEVPQNLSASRPQDRQFILSSKKLLLSDSGFYLCAWSVKMGVLGNSPLHFGNGTRLTVT.

This chain connects TRBV10-3 to TRBJ2-1; weak D call: TRBD1 (6 bases). Between the trimmed V and J ends, which lost 4 bases and 3 bases, there was a span of 13 bases. CDR1 is ENHRY and CDR2 is SYGVKD in the germline V gene. This CDR3 is 15 amino acids long. For the CDR3, the DNA is TGTGCCATCAGTGGATGGGACACCGGCTACAATGAGCAGTTCTTC. This gives the protein CAISGWDTGYNEQFF.

The CDR3 is CATSESGQASEETQYF. For the CDR3, the DNA is TGTGCCACCAGTGAAAGTGGGCAGGCTAGCGAAGAGACCCAGTACTTC. This chain joins TRBV24-1 and TRBJ2-5; D might be TRBD2 (6 bases). Trimming removed 4 bases from V and 3 bases from J, with 17 bases in between. CDR3 length: 16 residues. In germline, CDR1 is KGHDR, CDR2 SFDVKD.

V is TRBV7-7 and J is TRBJ2-5; TRBD2 is a possible D gene (6 bases). Germline lookup yields CDR1 SSHAT and CDR2 FNYEAQ (reference sequence). Trimming left V 1 base short and J 5 bases short, with 17 bases between. The CDR3 runs 16 residues. CDR3 coding DNA: TGTGCCAGCAGCTTAGGTGGGACTTCTCCCGGCGAGACCCAGTACTTC. Amino acid sequence: CASSLGGTSPGETQYF.

The chain couples TRBV7-7 to TRBJ2-3; D gene ambiguous. The CDR3 covers 13 residues. The ends were cut back, 4 bases at V and 1 base at J, with 6 bases in the middle. Germline values: CDR1 SSHAT, CDR2 FNYEAQ (reference sequence). CDR3 region: CASSSHGTDTQYF. CDR3 nucleotides: TGTGCCAGCAGCTCCCATGGCACAGATACGCAGTATTTT.

The V call is TRBV7-2, the J call TRBJ2-1, with 11 nucleotides matching TRBD2. Germline values: CDR1 SGHTA, CDR2 FQGNSA. The CDR3 sequence is 14 residues long. Trimming at V came to 6 bases and at J to 6 bases, leaving 4 bases not matched to a gene. The CDR3 region is CASRLAGGPNEQFF. The DNA for the CDR3 is TGTGCCAGCAGGCTAGCGGGGGGCCCCAATGAGCAGTTCTTC.

This chain uses TRBV9 with TRBJ2-1; 9 nucleotides align to TRBD1. V trimming: 3 bases; J trimming: 4 bases; junction bases outside the gene matches: 11. The CDR3 runs 17 residues. The germline V gene has CDR1 SGDLS and CDR2 YYNGEE. The CDR3 sequence: CASSASGTGYRYNEQFF. CDR3 sequence (DNA): TGTGCCAGCAGCGCCTCCGGGACAGGGTATCGGTACAATGAGCAGTTCTTC.

This clone appeared a single time. This chain links TRBV14 with TRBJ1-1; D is unclear. Between the trimmed V and J ends, which lost 0 bases and 1 base, there was a span of 9 bases. The length of the CDR3 is 15 residues. Germline V gene sequence: CDR1 SGHDN, CDR2 FVKESK. The CDR3 region is CASSQDRRGNTEAFF. The CDR3 DNA reads as TGTGCCAGCAGCCAAGATCGCCGGGGGAACACTGAAGCTTTCTTT.

The chain employs TRBV28 and TRBJ1-5, with D possibly TRBD1 on 5 matching bases. V was pared by 5 bases and J by 5 bases, with 13 bases between. The length of the CDR3 is 14 residues. Germline assignment: CDR1 MDHEN and CDR2 SYDVKM. CDR3: CASSESRDYQPQHF. The CDR3 region has the DNA TGTGCCAGCAGTGAATCCAGGGACTATCAGCCCCAGCATTTT.

J is TRBJ1-4 and V is TRBV6-5, with 7 nucleotides matching TRBD1. The junction had 8 bases not matched to a gene; V was cut back by 2 bases and J by 8 bases. The CDR3 is 15 amino acids. Germline V lookup: CDR1 MNHEY, CDR2 SVGAGI. CDR3 in DNA: TGTGCCAGCAGTTACCGATTGGACAGGAACGAAAAACTGTTTTTT. Amino acid sequence: CASSYRLDRNEKLFF.

The chain is built from TRBV6-5 and TRBJ1-4; 7 bases align to TRBD1. With 6 bases clipped from V and 5 bases from J, the junction kept 9 bases outside the gene matches. This CDR3 is built from 15 residues. CDR1 is MNHEY and CDR2 is SVGAGI in the germline V gene. The CDR3: CASSVSTGPNEKLFF. The CDR3 DNA is TGTGCCAGCAGCGTCTCGACAGGGCCGAATGAAAAACTGTTTTTT.

This clone was seen once. The rearrangement links TRBV27 to TRBJ2-6, with TRBD2 matching 11 bases. This CDR3 spans 18 amino acids. Germline-derived CDR1 and CDR2 are MNHEY and SMNVEV (reference sequence). With V trimmed by 4 bases and J by 0 bases, 5 bases remained unmatched. CDR3: CASSWGLAETSGANVLTF. The CDR3 DNA is TGTGCCAGCAGTTGGGGACTAGCGGAAACCTCTGGGGCCAACGTCCTGACTTTC.

The gene calls are TRBV5-1 and TRBJ1-1; 9 bases align to TRBD1. The V segment lost 4 bases and the J segment 4 bases; nucleotides outside the gene matches: 2. From germline, CDR1 is SGHRS and CDR2 YFSETQ. This CDR3 is built from 13 residues. The CDR3 reads CASSMDRGTEAFF. The CDR3 nucleotides read TGCGCCAGCAGCATGGACAGGGGCACTGAAGCTTTCTTT.

This sequence joins TRBV28 and TRBJ2-3, with 8 bases identical to TRBD1. CDR1 and CDR2 from the germline V gene are MDHEN and SYDVKM. The trim removed 6 bases at V and 0 bases at J, leaving 11 bases unmatched. The CDR3 runs 17 residues. The CDR3 DNA is TGTGCCAGCAGCCGAGGGGGCTACAGGGGGAGCACAGATACGCAGTATTTT. Its protein is CASSRGGYRGSTDTQYF.

The chain uses TRBV3-1 (or the pseudogene TRBV3-2) and TRBJ2-7, with D tentatively TRBD2 (5 bases). The CDR3 is 12 residues long. Per germline, CDR1 LGHDT and CDR2 YNNKEL (reference sequence). Trimming took off 3 bases at V and 6 bases at J, with 9 bases between the two ends. The CDR3 DNA sequence: TGTGCCAGCAGCCACCTAGCATCCGAGCAGTACTTC. This encodes CASSHLASEQYF.

The V and J genes are TRBV15 and TRBJ2-7; TRBD1 agrees at 11 bases. Trimming at V came to 0 bases and at J to 5 bases, leaving 12 bases not matched to a gene. This CDR3 region has 18 residues. Germline CDR1 LNHNV, CDR2 YYDKDF (reference sequence). The CDR3 region has the DNA TGTGCCACCAGCAGAGATCTGAGGACAGGGGGCGCTAATGACGAGCAGTACTTC. Protein sequence: CATSRDLRTGGANDEQYF.

This sequence joins TRBV7-9 and TRBJ1-2; 7 nucleotides align to TRBD1. The germline CDR1 and CDR2 sequences are SEHNR and FQNEAQ (reference sequence). V shed 5 bases, J shed 2 bases, and the junction held 2 bases outside the gene matches. The CDR3 runs to 13 residues. The CDR3 sequence: CASSVDRNYGYTF. The CDR3 nucleotides are TGTGCCAGCAGCGTGGACAGGAACTATGGCTACACCTTC.

The chain uses TRBV4-1 and TRBJ2-7; 8 positions match TRBD1. The germline V gene encodes CDR1 MGHRA and CDR2 YSYEKL. After removal of 2 bases from V and 5 bases from J, the junction contained 2 bases not matched to a gene. The CDR3 consists of 13 residues. As DNA, the CDR3 is TGCGCCAGCAGCCAACAGGGACAGGACGAGCAGTACTTC. Translated: CASSQQGQDEQYF.

The genes are TRBV24-1 and TRBJ2-2, with TRBD1 matching 9 bases. This CDR3 has 16 amino acids. Germline CDR1 is KGHDR and CDR2 is SFDVKD. Losses at the gene ends were 2 bases for V and 2 bases for J; bases not matched to a gene: 2. DNA of the CDR3: TGTGCCACCAGTGATTCGGACAGGGGCAACACCGGGGAGCTGTTTTTT. The encoded protein is CATSDSDRGNTGELFF.

This clone was seen just once. The rearrangement uses TRBV24-1 and TRBJ2-3; TRBD2 is a possible D gene (5 bases). Trimming removed 2 bases at V and 5 bases at J, with 10 bases between. CDR3 length: 14 residues. Germline loops: CDR1 KGHDR, CDR2 SFDVKD. CDR3 in DNA: TGTGCCACCAGTGATTCAGTTGAGGGAGATACGCAGTATTTT. It is translated as CATSDSVEGDTQYF.

The gene calls are TRBV24-1 and TRBJ1-2; no firm D call. The V gene's germline CDR1 is KGHDR and CDR2 SFDVKD. The length of the CDR3 is 13 residues. The V gene lost 4 bases and the J gene lost 4 bases, with 9 bases spanning the gap. CDR3 region: CATSDAGPYGYTF. CDR3 DNA sequence: TGTGCCACCAGTGACGCAGGTCCCTATGGCTACACCTTC.

The chain employs TRBV24-1 and TRBJ1-6; 7 nucleotides line up with TRBD1. CDR1 is KGHDR and CDR2 is SFDVKD in the germline V gene. The ends lost 7 bases at V and 10 bases at J; junction bases unmatched: 6. The CDR3 covers 13 residues. CDR3 nucleotides: TGTGCCACCAGCCGGGACAGCCTCTCACCCCTCCACTTT. Amino acid sequence: CATSRDSLSPLHF.

The gene calls are TRBV27 and TRBJ2-1; 9 bases fit TRBD2. The CDR3 contains 16 residues. V shed 3 bases, J shed 3 bases, and the junction held 6 bases outside the gene matches. Germline V gene data show CDR1 as MNHEY and CDR2 as SMNVEV (reference sequence). CDR3 amino acids: CASSFRRLADYNEQFF. The CDR3 bases are TGTGCCAGCAGTTTTCGTAGACTAGCGGACTACAATGAGCAGTTCTTC.

The chain uses TRBV18 and TRBJ1-1, with 7 bases lining up with TRBD1. The germline CDR1 and CDR2 sequences are KGHSH and LQKENI. V was pared by 6 bases and J by 0 bases, with 7 bases of the junction left unmatched. There are 15 residues in the CDR3. The CDR3: CASSRGQIMNTEAFF. DNA of the CDR3: TGTGCCAGCTCTCGGGGACAGATCATGAACACTGAAGCTTTCTTT.

This chain links TRBV29-1 with TRBJ2-3, with 8 bases lining up with TRBD2. CDR3 length: 13 residues. Trimming at V came to 3 bases and at J to 5 bases, leaving 4 bases not matched to a gene. CDR1 and CDR2 (germline): SQVTM, ANQGSEA. As DNA, the CDR3 is TGCAGCGTTGATCGCGCGGGGGGAGATACGCAGTATTTT. Its protein product is CSVDRAGGDTQYF.